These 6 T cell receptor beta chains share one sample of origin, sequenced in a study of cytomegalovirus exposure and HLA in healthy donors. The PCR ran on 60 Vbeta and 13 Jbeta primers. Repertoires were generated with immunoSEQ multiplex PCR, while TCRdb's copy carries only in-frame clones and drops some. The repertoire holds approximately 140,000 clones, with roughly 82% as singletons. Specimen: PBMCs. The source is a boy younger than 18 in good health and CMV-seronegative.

The CDR3 DNA is TGTGCCAGCAGCTTACGAGTACGCGAGCAGTACTTC. Translating gives CASSLRVREQYF. V usage is TRBV7-2 and J usage is TRBJ2-7; D uncertain. Trimming shortened V by 2 bases and J by 6 bases, and 8 bases separated the two germline ends. CDR3 length: 12 residues. Germline V gene lookup returns CDR1 SGHTA and CDR2 FQGNSA.

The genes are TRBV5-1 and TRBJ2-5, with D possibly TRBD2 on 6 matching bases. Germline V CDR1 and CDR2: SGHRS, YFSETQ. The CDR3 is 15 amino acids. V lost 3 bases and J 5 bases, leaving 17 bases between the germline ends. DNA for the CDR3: TGCGCCAGCAGCTCCAGAACCGGGAGCTTGGAGACCCAGTACTTC. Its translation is CASSSRTGSLETQYF.

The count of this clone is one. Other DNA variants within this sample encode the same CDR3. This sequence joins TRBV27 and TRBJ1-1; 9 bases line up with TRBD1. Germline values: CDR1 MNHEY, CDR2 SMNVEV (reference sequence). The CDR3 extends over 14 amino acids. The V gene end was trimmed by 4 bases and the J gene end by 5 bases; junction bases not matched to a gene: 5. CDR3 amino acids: CASSSTGGGTEAFF. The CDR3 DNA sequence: TGTGCCAGCAGTTCGACAGGGGGGGGAACTGAAGCTTTCTTT.

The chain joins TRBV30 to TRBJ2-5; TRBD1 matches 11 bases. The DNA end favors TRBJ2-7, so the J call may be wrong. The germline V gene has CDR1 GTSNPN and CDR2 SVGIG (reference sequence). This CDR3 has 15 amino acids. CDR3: CAWTQPGQGAYEQYF. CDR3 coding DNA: TGTGCCTGGACCCAACCCGGACAGGGGGCGTACGAGCAGTACTTC.

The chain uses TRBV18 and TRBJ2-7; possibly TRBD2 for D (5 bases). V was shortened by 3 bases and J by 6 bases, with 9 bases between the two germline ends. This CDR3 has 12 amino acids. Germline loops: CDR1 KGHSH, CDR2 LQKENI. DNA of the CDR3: TGTGCCAGCTCACCGGGAGCCTCCGAGCAGTACTTC. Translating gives CASSPGASEQYF.

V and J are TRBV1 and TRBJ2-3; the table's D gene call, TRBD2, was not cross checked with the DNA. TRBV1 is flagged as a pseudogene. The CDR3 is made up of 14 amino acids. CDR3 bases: TGCACCAGCAGCCCGAGGATTGGCACAGATACGCAGTATTTT. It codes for CTSSPRIGTDTQYF.